The 31 T cell receptor beta chains presented below share a single source sample, sequenced in a study of monozygotic twins with cystic fibrosis. TCRdb's copy holds only in-frame clones and misses some; the assay was immunoSEQ multiplex PCR. The sample lists under 40,000 clones; just over 95% were seen once. Sequenced input: blood. These TCRs come from a girl aged 2-10 years with cystic fibrosis.

V and J are TRBV4-2 and TRBJ2-7; TRBD1 matches at 8 bases. Germline V gene lookup returns CDR1 LGHNA and CDR2 YNFKEQ. Unmatched junction bases numbered 4, after V lost 4 bases and J lost 2 bases. The CDR3 is 14 amino acids. The CDR3 nucleotides read TGTGCCAGCAGCCCGCGACAGGGGCCCTACGAGCAGTACTTC. This gives the protein CASSPRQGPYEQYF.

Only one count was recorded for this clone. This chain links TRBV6-6 with TRBJ1-1; D uncertain. The CDR3 consists of 12 residues. Germline CDR1 reads MNHNY; CDR2 reads SVGAGI (reference sequence). V lost 5 bases and J 6 bases, leaving 10 bases between the germline ends. CDR3 sequence: CASSLTVAEAFF. The CDR3 region has the DNA TGTGCCAGCAGTCTCACAGTCGCTGAAGCTTTCTTT.

The chain carries TRBV4-1 and TRBJ1-1; D ambiguous. Germline CDR1 and CDR2: MGHRA and YSYEKL. Trimming stripped 0 bases from V and 0 bases from J, with 14 bases between. The CDR3 is 17 residues long. CDR3 in DNA: TGCGCCAGCAGCCAAGACCGGCAGCTCAGCATGAACACTGAAGCTTTCTTT. Residues: CASSQDRQLSMNTEAFF.

This chain links TRBV5-1 with TRBJ2-3; 7 positions match TRBD2. Trimming took 0 bases from V and 2 from J; bases not matched to a gene: 3. This CDR3 contains 15 residues. The germline gives CDR1 SGHRS, CDR2 YFSETQ. DNA of the CDR3: TGCGCCAGCAGCTTGGATGGGAGGGACACAGATACGCAGTATTTT. Protein sequence: CASSLDGRDTDTQYF. The variable domain in full, with the rest retrieved from reference TRBV5-1 and TRBJ2-3, is KAGVTQTPRYLIKTRGQQVTLSCSPISGHRSVSWYQQTPGQGLQFLFEYFSETQRNKGNFPGRFSGRQFSNSRSEMNVSTLELGDSALYLCASSLDGRDTDTQYFGPGTRLTVL.

V usage is TRBV5-6 and J usage is TRBJ1-1; no firm D call. Trimming removed 5 bases at V and 1 base at J, with 12 bases between. In germline, CDR1 is SGHDT, CDR2 YYEEEE. The CDR3 covers 14 residues. Written as DNA, the CDR3 is TGTGCCAGCAGTTCCGGACGGGAGAACACTGAAGCTTTCTTT. Amino acids: CASSSGRENTEAFF.

The chain has TRBV7-2 and TRBJ1-1, with unresolved D. The V gene lost 0 bases and the J gene lost 7 bases, with 9 bases spanning the gap. The germline V gene has CDR1 SGHTA and CDR2 FQGNSA. The CDR3 consists of 13 residues. CDR3 bases: TGTGCCAGCAGCTTAGCGCCGGCGGATGAAGCTTTCTTT. Residues: CASSLAPADEAFF.

This clone was detected only once. The chain combines TRBV29-1 with TRBJ1-1, with 9 bases identical to TRBD1. V dropped 6 bases and J dropped 7; count of bases not matched to a gene: 6. This CDR3 spans 12 amino acids. The germline gives CDR1 SQVTM, CDR2 ANQGSEA. The CDR3 DNA is TGCAGCGTGGGACAGGGCCGGGGTGAAGCTTTCTTT. This gives the protein CSVGQGRGEAFF. Supplemented by reference TRBV29-1 and TRBJ1-1, the full variable domain reads SAVISQKPSRDICQRGTSLTIQCQVDSQVTMMFWYRQQPGQSLTLIATANQGSEATYESGFVIDKFPISRPNLTFSTLTVSNMSPEDSSIYLCSVGQGRGEAFFGQGTRLTVV.

The CDR3 region has the DNA TGTGCCAGCAGTTACCGGGCCGTTGAAGGGGGGGTCGAGCAGTACTTC. Protein: CASSYRAVEGGVEQYF. The chain joins TRBV6-6 to TRBJ2-7, with TRBD2 as a possible D gene (7 bases). V shed 2 bases and J shed 6 bases, with 20 bases lying between them. This CDR3 region has 16 residues. Germline loops: CDR1 MNHNY, CDR2 SVGAGI (reference sequence).

This chain connects TRBV9 to TRBJ2-7, with a possible D match to TRBD2 (6 bases). Germline V gene sequence: CDR1 SGDLS, CDR2 YYNGEE. The CDR3 has 16 amino acids. Trimming left V 0 bases short and J 2 bases short, with 15 bases between. DNA of the CDR3: TGTGCCAGCAGCGTAGGCCCCGGGACTTCCACCTACGAGCAGTACTTC. This encodes CASSVGPGTSTYEQYF. Variable domain in full (rest from reference TRBV9 and TRBJ2-7): DSGVTQTPKHLITATGQRVTLRCSPRSGDLSVYWYQQSLDQGLQFLIQYYNGEERAKGNILERFSAQQFPDLHSELNLSSLELGDSALYFCASSVGPGTSTYEQYFGPGTRLTVT.

V and J are TRBV7-8 and TRBJ2-7; 7 bases agree with TRBD1. The CDR3 extends over 15 amino acids. Germline CDR1 reads SGHVS; CDR2 reads FQNEAQ. The J segment lost 1 base and the V segment lost 3 bases, leaving 6 bases of the junction unmatched. In nucleotides, the CDR3 is TGTGCCAGCAGCTTCCGTGAGGGGGCGTCCTACGAGCAGTACTTC. Its protein is CASSFREGASYEQYF.

This clone occurred once. V usage is TRBV30 and J usage is TRBJ2-2; TRBD1 is a possible D gene (5 bases). Germline lookup yields CDR1 GTSNPN and CDR2 SVGIG (reference sequence). This CDR3 spans 14 amino acids. V was clipped by 0 bases and J by 6 bases, with 11 bases between them. CDR3 in DNA: TGTGCCTGGAGTGTTTTACAGGCTGCCGGGGAGCTGTTTTTT. This translates into CAWSVLQAAGELFF.

The gene calls are TRBV7-9 and TRBJ1-1; TRBD1 is a possible D gene (6 bases). CDR1 SEHNR and CDR2 FQNEAQ come from the germline V gene (reference sequence). Trimming stripped 5 bases from V and 0 bases from J, with 16 bases between. This CDR3 region has 16 residues. DNA for the CDR3: TGTGCCAGCAGCCCGGGGGGCGGAATCATGAACACTGAAGCTTTCTTT. It translates to CASSPGGGIMNTEAFF.

J is TRBJ1-2 and V is TRBV6-5; TRBD1 matches 11 bases. CDR3 length equals 13 residues. The germline gives CDR1 MNHEY, CDR2 SVGAGI. Trimming removed 2 bases from V and 7 bases from J; junction bases left unmatched: 0. The CDR3 coding sequence is TGTGCCAGCAGTTACGGGACAGGGGGTGGCTACACCTTC. The encoded protein is CASSYGTGGGYTF.

This clone was found once. V usage is TRBV19 and J usage is TRBJ1-1; tentatively, D is TRBD1 (6 bases). The V gene lost 2 bases and the J gene lost 0 bases, with 19 bases spanning the gap. The length of the CDR3 is 18 residues. Germline assignment: CDR1 LNHDA and CDR2 SQIVND (reference sequence). The CDR3 DNA is TGTGCCAGTAGTATAAAAGACAGGACCTTAACCATGAACACTGAAGCTTTCTTT. Protein sequence: CASSIKDRTLTMNTEAFF.

The chain is built from TRBV5-1 and TRBJ1-1, with 7 bases aligning to TRBD1. Germline V lookup: CDR1 SGHRS, CDR2 YFSETQ. Losses at the gene ends were 7 bases for V and 5 bases for J; bases not matched to a gene: 11. The CDR3 loop spans 14 amino acids. The CDR3 nucleotides read TGCGCCAGCGACACAGGGGTACCGGGTACTGAAGCTTTCTTT. It is translated as CASDTGVPGTEAFF.

The CDR3 region is CASSPQATYEQYF. The CDR3 DNA is TGTGCCAGCTCACCACAGGCAACCTACGAGCAGTACTTC. V is TRBV18 and J is TRBJ2-7; D remains unclear. Per the germline V gene, CDR1 is KGHSH and CDR2 is LQKENI. This CDR3 has 13 residues. V shed 1 base and J shed 2 bases, with 6 bases lying between them.

The chain carries TRBV9 and TRBJ1-1; tentative D call: TRBD1 (5 bases). Germline-derived CDR1 and CDR2 are SGDLS and YYNGEE. Trimming took 0 bases from V and 11 from J, leaving 11 bases between them. This CDR3 contains 12 residues. DNA for the CDR3: TGTGCCAGCAGCGTAGCAAGGGGCCCCGCTTTCTTT. It encodes CASSVARGPAFF.

The chain employs TRBV27 and TRBJ2-2; D is uncertain. Trimming removed 5 bases at V and 3 bases at J, with 7 bases between. Germline CDR1 and CDR2: MNHEY and SMNVEV (reference sequence). The CDR3 has 13 residues. The CDR3 sequence: CASSRAYTGELFF. The DNA of the CDR3 is TGTGCCAGCAGTCGGGCATACACCGGGGAGCTGTTTTTT.

The chain carries TRBV9 and TRBJ1-6, with 7 bases fitting TRBD1. The CDR3 loop spans 15 amino acids. V lost 3 bases to trimming and J lost 11 bases; unmatched junction nucleotides: 11. CDR1 is SGDLS and CDR2 is YYNGEE in the germline V gene. As DNA, the CDR3 is TGTGCCAGCAGCGATGCCGACAGGGTAACTGCACCCCTCCACTTT. This codes for CASSDADRVTAPLHF. Full variable domain (missing parts from reference TRBV9 and TRBJ1-6): DSGVTQTPKHLITATGQRVTLRCSPRSGDLSVYWYQQSLDQGLQFLIQYYNGEERAKGNILERFSAQQFPDLHSELNLSSLELGDSALYFCASSDADRVTAPLHFGNGTRLTVT.

The chain employs TRBV6-1 and TRBJ1-2; 7 bases fit TRBD1. The V and J ends lost 3 bases and 8 bases, in that order; junction bases with no gene match: 6. In germline, CDR1 is MNHNS, CDR2 SASEGT. The CDR3 is 13 amino acids. CDR3 DNA sequence: TGTGCCAGCAGTGACTGGGACAGTGTGGGCTACACCTTC. This encodes CASSDWDSVGYTF.

The J gene is TRBJ2-1, the V gene TRBV10-1; TRBD2 matches 10 bases. Germline V gene lookup returns CDR1 WNHNN and CDR2 SYGVQD (reference sequence). The CDR3 is made up of 15 amino acids. The ends lost 6 bases at V and 2 bases at J; junction bases unmatched: 4. The CDR3 DNA follows: TGCGCCAGCAGCCCTAGCGGGAGAACCTACAATGAGCAGTTCTTC. This gives the protein CASSPSGRTYNEQFF.

V is TRBV5-1 and J is TRBJ2-1, with unresolved D. Trimming cost V 6 bases and J 0 bases, with 16 bases left between them. CDR3 length: 16 amino acids. CDR1 SGHRS and CDR2 YFSETQ come from the germline V gene. The CDR3 DNA reads TGCGCCAGCACCCCCACCCCCTCTCGCTCCTACAATGAGCAGTTCTTC. This sequence encodes CASTPTPSRSYNEQFF.

V and J are TRBV6-1 and TRBJ1-3; the D gene is possibly TRBD1 (6 bases). Germline V CDR1 and CDR2: MNHNS, SASEGT. With 5 bases removed from V and 3 bases from J, the gap between germline ends came to 14 bases. The CDR3 runs 15 residues. In nucleotides, the CDR3 is TGTGCCAGCAGTTTCAACAGGGAGAGTGGAAACACCATATATTTT. Its translation: CASSFNRESGNTIYF.

This chain links TRBV5-6 with TRBJ2-7, with D perhaps TRBD1 or TRBD2 (5 bases each). Germline CDR1 is SGHDT and CDR2 is YYEEEE. The CDR3 is made up of 14 amino acids. V dropped 3 bases and J dropped 2 bases, with 12 bases sitting between them. The DNA for the CDR3 is TGTGCCAGCAGCTCTGGGACGGAGGCCTACGAGCAGTACTTC. This codes for CASSSGTEAYEQYF.

CDR3 loop: CASSQGPNTEAFF. The CDR3 nucleotides are TGTGCCAGCAGTCAGGGGCCGAACACTGAAGCTTTCTTT. The chain carries TRBV2 and TRBJ1-1; maybe TRBD1 (6 bases). Germline V gene sequence: CDR1 SNHLY, CDR2 FYNNEI. The CDR3 has 13 amino acids. V was shortened by 5 bases and J by 1 base, with 8 bases between the two germline ends.

This sequence joins TRBV30 and TRBJ2-5; 7 nucleotides align to TRBD1. The CDR3 has 15 amino acids. Germline lookup yields CDR1 GTSNPN and CDR2 SVGIG (reference sequence). After removal of 2 bases from V and 3 bases from J, the junction contained 9 bases not matched to a gene. The DNA of the CDR3 is TGTGCCTGGAGTCTGGACAGGACCTATAAAGAGACCCAGTACTTC. Amino acid sequence: CAWSLDRTYKETQYF.

This chain uses TRBV6-5 with TRBJ1-1; no clear D. V was shortened by 2 bases and J by 4 bases, with 11 bases between the two germline ends. The CDR3 has 14 amino acids. CDR1 is MNHEY and CDR2 is SVGAGI in the germline V gene. CDR3 amino acids: CASSYKGVRTEAFF. The DNA for the CDR3 is TGTGCCAGCAGTTACAAAGGTGTCCGCACTGAAGCTTTCTTT.

The chain combines TRBV30 with TRBJ2-7; TRBD2 matches at 7 bases. Germline CDR1 is GTSNPN and CDR2 is SVGIG (reference sequence). This CDR3 comprises 16 residues. V was clipped by 6 bases and J by 0 bases; unmatched bases: 14. The CDR3 DNA reads TGTGCCTGCGGAGGAGGGTTGGGGGGGGACTCCTACGAGCAGTACTTC. Encoded protein: CACGGGLGGDSYEQYF.

The chain carries TRBV5-1 and TRBJ2-2; 7 bases map to TRBD1. Losses at the gene ends were 0 bases for V and 7 bases for J; bases not matched to a gene: 3. Germline CDR1 SGHRS, CDR2 YFSETQ. The CDR3 is 14 residues long. The CDR3 bases are TGCGCCAGCAGCTTGGGACAGGGATACGGGGAGCTGTTTTTT. It encodes CASSLGQGYGELFF.

V and J are TRBV28 and TRBJ2-7; weak D call: TRBD1 (7 bases). Germline values: CDR1 MDHEN, CDR2 SYDVKM. The CDR3 contains 16 residues. V dropped 5 bases and J dropped 3 bases, with 20 bases sitting between them. CDR3 nucleotide sequence: TGTGCCAGCAGTCCACTTCAGACAGGGAGGCACTACGAGCAGTACTTC. Translation gives CASSPLQTGRHYEQYF.

CDR3: CASSEGLAGYVSYEQYF. The CDR3 DNA reads TGTGCCAGCAGTGAAGGACTAGCGGGATACGTCTCCTACGAGCAGTACTTC. V is TRBV6-1 and J is TRBJ2-7; TRBD2 matches 11 bases. Germline V CDR1 and CDR2: MNHNS, SASEGT. The CDR3 length is 17 residues. The J segment lost 0 bases and the V segment lost 1 base, leaving 5 bases of the junction unmatched.